The 30 T cell receptor beta chains in this list originate from one sample, sequenced in a study of cytotoxic CD8 clonotypes in ibrutinib-treated CLL. The repertoire was sequenced with immunoSEQ multiplex PCR; TCRdb's copy has only in-frame clones and lacks some. The table lists about 200,000 clones, 72% of them singletons. Material: PBMCs, obtained after 24 months of ibrutinib treatment. Receptors originate from a human donor with chronic lymphocytic leukemia.

This chain links TRBV11-3 with TRBJ2-5; TRBD2 agrees at 8 bases. Germline V gives CDR1 SGHNT, CDR2 YENEEA. The V and J ends lost 2 bases and 10 bases, in that order; junction bases with no gene match: 9. CDR3 length equals 14 residues. Here the CDR3 reads CASSLTRTSRVQYF. The CDR3 coding sequence is TGTGCCAGCAGCTTAACCCGGACTAGCCGGGTCCAGTACTTC.

The rearrangement links TRBV7-9 to TRBJ2-1; possible D gene TRBD2, 5 bases. Germline CDR1 and CDR2: SEHNR and FQNEAQ (reference sequence). This CDR3 is built from 15 residues. The V gene lost 2 bases and the J gene lost 3 bases, with 11 bases spanning the gap. The CDR3, as DNA: TGTGCCAGCAGCTTAAGGATCGAGGGCTACAATGAGCAGTTCTTC. As protein: CASSLRIEGYNEQFF. The full variable domain, its missing parts supplied by reference TRBV7-9 and TRBJ2-1, is DTGVSQNPRHKITKRGQNVTFRCDPISEHNRLYWYRQTLGQGPEFLTYFQNEAQLEKSRLLSDRFSAERPKGSFSTLEIQRTEQGDSAMYLCASSLRIEGYNEQFFGPGTRLTVL.

This chain connects TRBV6-5 to TRBJ2-1; D is unclear. CDR1 is MNHEY, CDR2 SVGAGI, per germline. V gave up 6 bases and J gave up 4 bases, with 7 bases separating them. There are 12 residues in the CDR3. The CDR3 is CASSSTYNEQFF. In DNA form, the CDR3 reads TGTGCCAGCAGCTCCACTTACAATGAGCAGTTCTTC.

The rearrangement joins TRBV13 to TRBJ2-1, with a tentative D call TRBD1 (5 bases). Trimming removed 5 bases from V and 5 bases from J, with 13 bases in between. The length of the CDR3 is 14 residues. From germline, CDR1 is PRHDT and CDR2 FYEKMQ (reference sequence). CDR3 DNA sequence: TGTGCCAGCAGCCCCCCCAGGACACACAATGAGCAGTTCTTC. Protein product: CASSPPRTHNEQFF.

This clone was counted only a few times. The V call is TRBV4-3, the J call TRBJ1-2, with 11 bases that match TRBD1. Germline V CDR1 and CDR2: LGHNA, YSLEER. The CDR3 contains 15 residues. The J segment lost 8 bases and the V segment lost 1 base, leaving 6 bases of the junction unmatched. CDR3 bases: TGCGCCAGCAGCCAAGGGACAGGGGGCTTTCGCGGCTACACCTTC. Protein sequence: CASSQGTGGFRGYTF.

Concerning this clone itself: At one boundary the junction diverges from the germline segment, which might be a read error. The rearrangement uses TRBV7-7 and TRBJ2-7; 10 bases fit TRBD2. The CDR3 runs 14 residues. Germline assignment: CDR1 SSHAT and CDR2 FNYEAQ (reference sequence). CDR3 in DNA: TGTGCTAGCAGCCCTGCCCTAGCGGGAGTCGAGCAGTACTTC. Translation gives CASSPALAGVEQYF. Together with reference TRBV7-7 and TRBJ2-7, the CDR3 gives the full variable domain: GAGVSQSPRYKVTKRGQDVTLRCDPISSHATLYWYQQALGQGPEFLTYFNYEAQPDKSGLPSDRFSAERPEGSISTLTIQRTEQRDSAMYRCASSPALAGVEQYFGPGTRLTVT.

The chain joins TRBV6-6 to TRBJ1-5; 7 bases line up with TRBD1. Germline-derived CDR1 and CDR2 are MNHNY and SVGAGI (reference sequence). There are 15 residues in the CDR3. The junction had 12 bases not matched to a gene; V was cut back by 7 bases and J by 6 bases. The CDR3, as DNA: TGTGCCAGCATCGACAGGGTCGAGAAGGGTCAGCCCCAGCATTTT. Residues: CASIDRVEKGQPQHF.

The chain has TRBV7-9 and TRBJ1-2; D may be TRBD1 (6 bases). Germline-derived CDR1 and CDR2 are SEHNR and FQNEAQ (reference sequence). V was shortened by 3 bases and J by 6 bases, with 17 bases between the two germline ends. This CDR3 has 15 amino acids. The CDR3 sequence: CASSFAAGDRDGYTF. Here the CDR3 DNA reads TGTGCCAGCAGCTTTGCGGCAGGGGATAGGGATGGCTACACCTTC.

The V and J genes are TRBV6-5 and TRBJ1-2; D might be TRBD1 (5 bases). Germline CDR1 MNHEY, CDR2 SVGAGI. This CDR3 region has 12 residues. V lost 5 bases and J lost 8, with 12 bases in between. The CDR3 protein is CASSPSWGGYTF. The CDR3, as DNA: TGTGCCAGCAGTCCCTCTTGGGGCGGCTACACCTTC.

The chain is built from TRBV28 and TRBJ2-7; D tentatively fits TRBD1 or TRBD2 (5 bases each). The V gene lost 10 bases and the J gene lost 3 bases, with 16 bases spanning the gap. This CDR3 contains 13 residues. Germline V gene data show CDR1 as MDHEN and CDR2 as SYDVKM. As DNA, the CDR3 is TGTGCCACCGATTCGGGACCCGTCTACGAGCAGTACTTC. Its translation is CATDSGPVYEQYF.

The rearrangement joins TRBV6-5 to TRBJ1-2, with 7 bases identical to TRBD1. The length of the CDR3 is 14 residues. The V gene end was trimmed by 5 bases and the J gene end by 2 bases; junction bases not matched to a gene: 5. CDR1 MNHEY and CDR2 SVGAGI come from the germline V gene. In DNA, the CDR3 is TGTGCCAGCAGTATCCTACAGGGGAACTATGGCTACACCTTC. Protein: CASSILQGNYGYTF.

This clone is a singleton in its sample. The chain combines TRBV7-9 with TRBJ2-1; D gene unclear. The CDR3 totals 13 residues. Germline V gene data show CDR1 as SEHNR and CDR2 as FQNEAQ (reference sequence). Trimming stripped 1 base from V and 4 bases from J, with 5 bases between. CDR3 sequence (DNA): TGTGCCAGCAGCTTAGTTGCTTACAATGAGCAGTTCTTC. Translated, it gives CASSLVAYNEQFF.

The chain employs TRBV5-6 and TRBJ1-2; possible D gene TRBD1, 5 bases. V was clipped by 0 bases and J by 4 bases, with 13 bases between them. The CDR3 totals 15 residues. Looked up from germline, CDR1 is SGHDT and CDR2 is YYEEEE. Written as DNA, the CDR3 is TGTGCCAGCAGCTTGGGACAGCTGGTTTCCTATGGCTACACCTTC. Translation: CASSLGQLVSYGYTF.

This clone has just a few counts. J is TRBJ1-1 and V is TRBV30; unclear D gene. The CDR3 runs 12 residues. The germline V and J ends were trimmed by 2 bases and 6 bases, with 10 bases remaining between them. Per germline, CDR1 GTSNPN and CDR2 SVGIG (reference sequence). The CDR3 reads CAWSPGKSEAFF. The CDR3 DNA reads as TGTGCCTGGAGTCCCGGAAAATCTGAAGCTTTCTTT. Drawing the rest from reference TRBV30 and TRBJ1-1, the complete variable domain is SQTIHQWPATLVQPVGSPLSLECTVEGTSNPNLYWYRQAAGRGLQLLFYSVGIGQISSEVPQNLSASRPQDRQFILSSKKLLLSDSGFYLCAWSPGKSEAFFGQGTRLTVV.

This rearrangement joins TRBV29-1 to TRBJ2-7; 9 positions agree with TRBD2. The germline V gene has CDR1 SQVTM and CDR2 ANQGSEA. After removal of 7 bases from V and 4 bases from J, the junction contained 8 bases not matched to a gene. This CDR3 is built from 13 residues. CDR3: CSATLAGEYEQYF. CDR3 in DNA: TGCAGCGCTACCTTAGCGGGAGAGTACGAGCAGTACTTC.

V and J are TRBV30 and TRBJ1-4; no clear D gene. CDR3 size: 16 residues. Trimming took 2 bases from V and 8 from J, leaving 21 bases between them. Germline V lookup: CDR1 GTSNPN, CDR2 SVGIG (reference sequence). This CDR3 reads CAWSTLWLSSDEKLFF. In DNA, the CDR3 is TGTGCCTGGAGTACCCTTTGGCTATCCTCGGACGAAAAACTGTTTTTT.

The chain employs TRBV6-5 and TRBJ1-5, with 9 positions matching TRBD1. The CDR3 contains 14 residues. With 5 bases clipped from V and 3 bases from J, the junction kept 2 bases outside the gene matches. The germline V gene encodes CDR1 MNHEY and CDR2 SVGAGI. Here the CDR3 DNA reads TGTGCCAGCAGTCGGGACAGGGTCAATCAGCCCCAGCATTTT. Its translation is CASSRDRVNQPQHF.

This chain connects TRBV11-2 to TRBJ1-2, with TRBD1 identical over 8 bases. The CDR3 consists of 15 residues. V shed 5 bases, J shed 3 bases, and the junction held 8 bases outside the gene matches. Germline assignment: CDR1 SGHAT and CDR2 FQNNGV. The CDR3 region is CASSPRTGWHYGYTF. DNA for the CDR3: TGTGCCAGCAGCCCAAGGACAGGGTGGCACTATGGCTACACCTTC.

J is TRBJ1-2 and V is TRBV28, with unresolved D. This CDR3 is 10 amino acids long. CDR1 is MDHEN and CDR2 is SYDVKM in the germline V gene. The V end lost 4 bases, the J end lost 6 bases, and 3 bases lay between the germline ends. The CDR3 DNA is TGTGCCAGCAGTTCTAATGGCTACACCTTC. The encoded protein is CASSSNGYTF.

V is TRBV19 and J is TRBJ1-5; D uncertain. There are 13 residues in the CDR3. Trimming took 6 bases from V and 1 from J, leaving 7 bases between them. Germline CDR1 LNHDA, CDR2 SQIVND (reference sequence). CDR3 region: CASRQSSNQPQHF. CDR3 nucleotide sequence: TGTGCCAGTAGACAGTCGAGCAATCAGCCCCAGCATTTT. The variable domain in full, with the rest retrieved from reference TRBV19 and TRBJ1-5, is DGGITQSPKYLFRKEGQNVTLSCEQNLNHDAMYWYRQDPGQGLRLIYYSQIVNDFQKGDIAEGYSVSREKKESFPLTVTSAQKNPTAFYLCASRQSSNQPQHFGDGTRLSIL.

This chain links TRBV6-4 with TRBJ2-3; TRBD2 matches at 10 bases. V was pared by 2 bases and J by 0 bases, with 8 bases of the junction left unmatched. CDR1 is MRHNA and CDR2 is SNTAGT in the germline V gene. CDR3 length equals 18 residues. The CDR3 region has the DNA TGTGCCAGCAGTGACCACCCTACTAGCGGGGCTAGCACAGATACGCAGTATTTT. Protein sequence: CASSDHPTSGASTDTQYF.

The V call is TRBV5-4, the J call TRBJ2-7; 12 bases are a match to TRBD2. This CDR3 comprises 16 residues. With V trimmed by 4 bases and J by 4 bases, 9 bases remained unmatched. Germline V lookup: CDR1 SGHNT, CDR2 YYREEE (reference sequence). DNA of the CDR3: TGTGCCAGCAGCACGCTCAAGACTAGCGGGAGTTACGAGCAGTACTTC. The encoded protein is CASSTLKTSGSYEQYF.

Remarks on this clone: An end of the junction differs from the germline gene, which may be a read error. J is TRBJ2-3 and V is TRBV25-1; D is perhaps TRBD1 (7 bases). The CDR3 contains 14 residues. The V gene's germline CDR1 is MGHDK and CDR2 SYGVNS. In DNA, the CDR3 is TGTGCCAGCAGTGGACTAGGGGGCACATATACGCAGTATTTT. It yields the protein CASSGLGGTYTQYF.

J is TRBJ1-1 and V is TRBV2, with a weak D call TRBD1 (6 bases). The CDR3 loop spans 16 amino acids. The V and J ends lost 0 bases and 0 bases respectively, with 11 bases between them. Germline V gene lookup returns CDR1 SNHLY and CDR2 FYNNEI. CDR3 sequence: CASSEARGAMNTEAFF. CDR3 DNA: TGTGCCAGCAGTGAAGCTAGGGGGGCCATGAACACTGAAGCTTTCTTT.

This chain uses TRBV4-1 with TRBJ2-3; 12 positions match TRBD2. CDR1 is MGHRA and CDR2 is YSYEKL in the germline V gene. V was pared by 1 base and J by 4 bases, with 3 bases of the junction left unmatched. CDR3 length: 16 amino acids. Here the CDR3 DNA reads TGCGCCAGCAGCCAAGTGACTAGCGGGAGTTCAGATACGCAGTATTTT. As protein: CASSQVTSGSSDTQYF.

A few counts support this clone. The J gene is TRBJ1-1, the V gene TRBV4-2; the D gene is possibly TRBD1 (6 bases). This CDR3 spans 14 amino acids. The V gene's germline CDR1 is LGHNA and CDR2 YNFKEQ. The ends were cut back, 1 base at V and 5 bases at J, with 11 bases in the middle. CDR3 sequence (DNA): TGTGCCAGCAGCCAAGCCCCAGGGGTGACTGAAGCTTTCTTT. Protein sequence: CASSQAPGVTEAFF.

The chain carries TRBV28 and TRBJ1-2; D gene ambiguous. Germline values: CDR1 MDHEN, CDR2 SYDVKM. CDR3 length: 14 amino acids. Trimming pared 6 bases from V and 1 base from J, leaving 12 bases between. CDR3 coding DNA: TGTGCCAGCAGCCTTATTCAAAGTAACTATGGCTACACCTTC. Residues: CASSLIQSNYGYTF.

The genes are TRBV5-4 and TRBJ2-6; D unresolved. CDR3 size: 16 residues. Between the trimmed V and J ends, which lost 2 bases and 0 bases, there was a span of 9 bases. Germline V gene data show CDR1 as SGHNT and CDR2 as YYREEE (reference sequence). The CDR3 spells CASSLETGSGANVLTF. In nucleotides, the CDR3 is TGTGCCAGCAGCTTAGAGACCGGCTCTGGGGCCAACGTCCTGACTTTC.

The rearrangement joins TRBV6-6 to TRBJ2-7; D remains ambiguous. CDR3 length: 13 residues. Trimming took 2 bases from V and 4 from J, leaving 9 bases between them. Germline V gene data show CDR1 as MNHNY and CDR2 as SVGAGI (reference sequence). The CDR3 DNA sequence: TGTGCCAGCAGTTACAAGGATTGGTACGAGCAGTACTTC. Translated, it gives CASSYKDWYEQYF.

The chain uses TRBV11-3 and TRBJ2-1; D remains ambiguous. Germline lookup yields CDR1 SGHNT and CDR2 YENEEA. V shed 5 bases and J shed 12 bases, with 17 bases lying between them. This CDR3 spans 13 amino acids. Here the CDR3 reads CASSRVGQARQFF. In nucleotides, the CDR3 is TGTGCCAGCAGCCGCGTCGGGCAGGCTCGGCAGTTCTTC.